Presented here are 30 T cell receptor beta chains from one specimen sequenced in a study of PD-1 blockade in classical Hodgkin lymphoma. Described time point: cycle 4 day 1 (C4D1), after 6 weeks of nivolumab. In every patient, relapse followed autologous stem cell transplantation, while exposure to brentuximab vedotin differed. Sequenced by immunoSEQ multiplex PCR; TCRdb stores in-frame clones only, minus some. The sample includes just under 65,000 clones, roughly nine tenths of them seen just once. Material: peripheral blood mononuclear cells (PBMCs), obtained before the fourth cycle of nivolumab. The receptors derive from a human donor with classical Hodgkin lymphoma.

In DNA, the CDR3 is TGTGCCACCAGCAAATATCGCGAAGGGGGACAGCCCCAGCATTTT. It is translated as CATSKYREGGQPQHF. V is TRBV15 and J is TRBJ1-5; weak D call: TRBD1 (6 bases). CDR1 and CDR2 (germline): LNHNV, YYDKDF (reference sequence). Trimming took 4 bases from V and 7 from J, leaving 17 bases between them. The CDR3 is made up of 15 amino acids.

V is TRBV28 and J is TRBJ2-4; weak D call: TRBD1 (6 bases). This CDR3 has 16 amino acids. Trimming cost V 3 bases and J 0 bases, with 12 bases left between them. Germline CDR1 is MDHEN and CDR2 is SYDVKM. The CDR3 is CASSFLGAGAKNIQYF. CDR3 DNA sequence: TGTGCCAGCAGTTTTTTGGGGGCAGGAGCCAAAAACATTCAGTACTTC.

The CDR3: CASSVGASGSWEQYF. CDR3 nucleotide sequence: TGTGCCAGCAGCGTAGGGGCTAGCGGGAGCTGGGAGCAGTACTTC. The chain recombines TRBV9 with TRBJ2-7; 10 positions match TRBD2. V lost 0 bases, J lost 7 bases, and 7 bases stayed unmatched. Germline values: CDR1 SGDLS, CDR2 YYNGEE. This CDR3 is 15 amino acids long.

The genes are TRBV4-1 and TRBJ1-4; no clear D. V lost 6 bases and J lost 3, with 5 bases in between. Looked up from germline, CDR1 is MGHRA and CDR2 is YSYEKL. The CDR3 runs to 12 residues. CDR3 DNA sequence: TGCGCCAGCAGTAAACCTAATGAAAAACTGTTTTTT. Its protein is CASSKPNEKLFF.

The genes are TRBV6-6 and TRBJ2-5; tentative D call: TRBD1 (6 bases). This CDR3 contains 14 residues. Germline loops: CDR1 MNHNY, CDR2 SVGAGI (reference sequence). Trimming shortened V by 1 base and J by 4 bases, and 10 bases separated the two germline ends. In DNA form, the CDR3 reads TGTGCCAGCAGTTACTTGAACAGGGCAGAGACCCAGTACTTC. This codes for CASSYLNRAETQYF.

DNA for the CDR3: TGTGCCAGCAGTACCGGGACAGGGGTTGAGACCCAGTACTTC. Its protein product is CASSTGTGVETQYF. The chain has TRBV2 and TRBJ2-5, with 10 nucleotides matching TRBD1. There are 14 residues in the CDR3. Germline V CDR1 and CDR2: SNHLY, FYNNEI. V was pared by 5 bases and J by 5 bases, with 5 bases of the junction left unmatched.

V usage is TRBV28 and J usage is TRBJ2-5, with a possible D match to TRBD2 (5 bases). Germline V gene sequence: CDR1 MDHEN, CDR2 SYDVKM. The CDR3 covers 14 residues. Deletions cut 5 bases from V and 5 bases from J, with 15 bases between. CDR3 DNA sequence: TGTGCCAGCAGTCCACAACTAGGACTCGAGACCCAGTACTTC. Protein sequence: CASSPQLGLETQYF.

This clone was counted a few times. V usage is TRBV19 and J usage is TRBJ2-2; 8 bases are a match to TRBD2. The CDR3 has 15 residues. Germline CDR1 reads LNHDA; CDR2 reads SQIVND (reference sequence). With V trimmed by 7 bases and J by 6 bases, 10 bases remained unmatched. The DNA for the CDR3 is TGTGCCAGTATCCCCAGCGGGAGAAGGCCCGGGGAGCTGTTTTTT. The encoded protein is CASIPSGRRPGELFF. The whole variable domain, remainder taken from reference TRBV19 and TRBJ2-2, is DGGITQSPKYLFRKEGQNVTLSCEQNLNHDAMYWYRQDPGQGLRLIYYSQIVNDFQKGDIAEGYSVSREKKESFPLTVTSAQKNPTAFYLCASIPSGRRPGELFFGEGSRLTVL.

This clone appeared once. For the CDR3, the DNA is TGTGCCAGCAGCTTGGTGGCCTCGACTGGGGTGAAAGAGCAGTACTTC. Translation: CASSLVASTGVKEQYF. The chain employs TRBV5-4 and TRBJ2-7; D is uncertain. The CDR3 loop spans 16 amino acids. The V and J ends lost 0 bases and 7 bases respectively, with 20 bases between them. CDR1 and CDR2 (germline): SGHNT, YYREEE (reference sequence).

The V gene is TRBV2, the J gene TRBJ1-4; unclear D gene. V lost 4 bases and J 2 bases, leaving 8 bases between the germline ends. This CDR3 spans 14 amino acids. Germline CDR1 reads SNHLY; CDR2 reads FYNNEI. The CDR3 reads CASSGHTTNEKLFF. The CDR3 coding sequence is TGTGCCAGCAGTGGTCACACCACTAATGAAAAACTGTTTTTT.

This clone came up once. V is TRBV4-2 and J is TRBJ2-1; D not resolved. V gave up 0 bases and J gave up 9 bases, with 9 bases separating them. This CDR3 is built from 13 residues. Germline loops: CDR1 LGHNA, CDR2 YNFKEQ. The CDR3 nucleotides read TGTGCCAGCAGCCAAGATTTGGTAGCTGAGCAGTTCTTC. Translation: CASSQDLVAEQFF.

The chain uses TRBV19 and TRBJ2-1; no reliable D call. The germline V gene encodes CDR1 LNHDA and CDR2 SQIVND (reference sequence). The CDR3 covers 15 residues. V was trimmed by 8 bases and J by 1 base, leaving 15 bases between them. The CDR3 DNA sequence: TGTGCCAGTCGAACGACGGGTGCATCCTACAATGAGCAGTTCTTC. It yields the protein CASRTTGASYNEQFF.

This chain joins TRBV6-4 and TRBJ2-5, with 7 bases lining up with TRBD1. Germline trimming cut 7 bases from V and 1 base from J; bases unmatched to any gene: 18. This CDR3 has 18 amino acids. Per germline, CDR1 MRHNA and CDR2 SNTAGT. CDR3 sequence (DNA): TGTGCCAGCAAACCCTGGGGTTGGGACAGCGGTTTCCAAGAGACCCAGTACTTC. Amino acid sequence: CASKPWGWDSGFQETQYF.

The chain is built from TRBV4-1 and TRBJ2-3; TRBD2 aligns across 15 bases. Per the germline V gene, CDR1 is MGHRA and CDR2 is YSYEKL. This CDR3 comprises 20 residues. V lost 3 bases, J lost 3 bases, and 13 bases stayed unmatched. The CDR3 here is CASSQMKLGTSGGWTDTQYF. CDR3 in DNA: TGCGCCAGCAGCCAGATGAAGCTCGGGACTAGCGGGGGGTGGACAGATACGCAGTATTTT.

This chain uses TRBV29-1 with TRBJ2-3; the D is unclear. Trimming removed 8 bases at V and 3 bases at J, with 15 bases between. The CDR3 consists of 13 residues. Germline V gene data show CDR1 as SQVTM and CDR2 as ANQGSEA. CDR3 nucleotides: TGCAGCTGCCGACGCACATCTACAGATACGCAGTATTTT. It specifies CSCRRTSTDTQYF.

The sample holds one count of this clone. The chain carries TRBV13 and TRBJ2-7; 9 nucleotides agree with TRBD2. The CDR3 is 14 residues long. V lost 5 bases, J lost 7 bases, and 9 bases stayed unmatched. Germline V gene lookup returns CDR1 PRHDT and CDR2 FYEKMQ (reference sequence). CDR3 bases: TGTGCCAGCAGCCCTGGCGCGGGGGGGGGTGAGCAGTACTTC. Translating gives CASSPGAGGGEQYF.

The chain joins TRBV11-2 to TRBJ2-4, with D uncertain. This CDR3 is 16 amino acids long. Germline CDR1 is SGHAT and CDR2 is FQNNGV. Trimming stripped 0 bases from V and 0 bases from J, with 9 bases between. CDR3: CASSLEAALAKNIQYF. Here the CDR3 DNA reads TGTGCCAGCAGCTTAGAAGCAGCACTAGCCAAAAACATTCAGTACTTC.

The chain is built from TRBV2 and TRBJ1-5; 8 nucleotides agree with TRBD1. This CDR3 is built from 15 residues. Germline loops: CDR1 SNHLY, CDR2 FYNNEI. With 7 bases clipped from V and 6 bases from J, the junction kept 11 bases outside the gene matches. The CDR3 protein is CASTDSRGQFQPQHF. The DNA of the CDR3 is TGTGCCAGCACAGATTCCAGGGGGCAATTTCAGCCCCAGCATTTT.

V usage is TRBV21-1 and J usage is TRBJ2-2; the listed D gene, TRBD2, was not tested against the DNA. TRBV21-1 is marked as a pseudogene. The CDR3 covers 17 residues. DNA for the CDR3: TGTGCCAGCAGCATCCCCGGAGGGGTGTCGAACACCGGGGAGCTGTTTTTT. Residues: CASSIPGGVSNTGELFF.

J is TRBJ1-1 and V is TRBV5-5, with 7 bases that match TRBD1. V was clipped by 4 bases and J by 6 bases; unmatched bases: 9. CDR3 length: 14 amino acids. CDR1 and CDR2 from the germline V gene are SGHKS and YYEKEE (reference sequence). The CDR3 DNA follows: TGTGCCAGCAGCCCAGGGGACAGCTTTCCTGAAGCTTTCTTT. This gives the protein CASSPGDSFPEAFF.

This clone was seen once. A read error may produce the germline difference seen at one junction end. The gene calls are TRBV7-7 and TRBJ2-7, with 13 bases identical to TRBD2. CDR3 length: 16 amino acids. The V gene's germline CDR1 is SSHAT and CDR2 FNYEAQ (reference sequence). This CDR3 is CASSSGLAGPSYEQYF. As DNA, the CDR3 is TGTGCTAGCAGCTCGGGACTAGCGGGGCCCTCCTACGAGCAGTACTTC.

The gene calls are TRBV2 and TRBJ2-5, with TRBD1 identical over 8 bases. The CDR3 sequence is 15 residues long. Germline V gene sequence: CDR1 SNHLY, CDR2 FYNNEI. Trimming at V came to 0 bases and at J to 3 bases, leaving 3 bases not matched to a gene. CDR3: CASSEAGQGKETQYF. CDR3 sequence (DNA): TGTGCCAGCAGTGAAGCAGGACAGGGTAAAGAGACCCAGTACTTC.

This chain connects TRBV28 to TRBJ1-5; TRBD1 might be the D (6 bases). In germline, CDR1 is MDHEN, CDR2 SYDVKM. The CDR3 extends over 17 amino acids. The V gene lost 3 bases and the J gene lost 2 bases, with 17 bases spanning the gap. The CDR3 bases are TGTGCCAGCAGTTTCCCCCCCCACAGGGAGGGCAATCAGCCCCAGCATTTT. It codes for CASSFPPHREGNQPQHF. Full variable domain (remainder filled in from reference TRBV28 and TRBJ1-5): DVKVTQSSRYLVKRTGEKVFLECVQDMDHENMFWYRQDPGLGLRLIYFSYDVKMKEKGDIPEGYSVSREKKERFSLILESASTNQTSMYLCASSFPPHREGNQPQHFGDGTRLSIL.

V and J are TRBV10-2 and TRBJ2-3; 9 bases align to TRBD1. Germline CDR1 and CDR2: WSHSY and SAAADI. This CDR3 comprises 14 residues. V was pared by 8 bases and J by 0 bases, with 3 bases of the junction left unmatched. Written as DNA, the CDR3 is TGCGCCAGCGGGGACAGGGTTAGCACAGATACGCAGTATTTT. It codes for CASGDRVSTDTQYF.

CDR3 sequence: CASSSRGGPTYGNEQFF. DNA for the CDR3: TGTGCCAGCAGCTCAAGAGGGGGACCCACGTACGGCAATGAGCAGTTCTTC. The chain has TRBV9 and TRBJ2-1; tentatively, D is TRBD1 (6 bases). The germline CDR1 and CDR2 sequences are SGDLS and YYNGEE. The CDR3 contains 17 residues. Trimming removed 4 bases from V and 6 bases from J, with 23 bases in between. The full variable domain, rest sourced from reference TRBV9 and TRBJ2-1, is DSGVTQTPKHLITATGQRVTLRCSPRSGDLSVYWYQQSLDQGLQFLIQYYNGEERAKGNILERFSAQQFPDLHSELNLSSLELGDSALYFCASSSRGGPTYGNEQFFGPGTRLTVL.

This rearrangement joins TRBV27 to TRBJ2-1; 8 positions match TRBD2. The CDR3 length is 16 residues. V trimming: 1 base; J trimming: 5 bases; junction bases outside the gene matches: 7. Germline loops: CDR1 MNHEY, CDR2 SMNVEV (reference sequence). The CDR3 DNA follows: TGTGCCAGCAGTTTATATGCGGGGGGACCTAACAATGAGCAGTTCTTC. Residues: CASSLYAGGPNNEQFF.

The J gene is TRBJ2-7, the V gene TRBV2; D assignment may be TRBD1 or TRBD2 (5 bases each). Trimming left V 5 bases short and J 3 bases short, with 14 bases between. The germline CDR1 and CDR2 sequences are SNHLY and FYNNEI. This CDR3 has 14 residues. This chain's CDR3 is CASSPSWDLYEQYF. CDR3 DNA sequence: TGTGCCAGCAGTCCCAGCTGGGACCTCTACGAGCAGTACTTC.

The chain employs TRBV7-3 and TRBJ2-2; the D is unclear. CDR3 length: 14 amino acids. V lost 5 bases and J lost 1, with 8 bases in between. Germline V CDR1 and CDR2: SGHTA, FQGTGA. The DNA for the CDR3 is TGTGCCAGCAGCCGAACGGTGAACACCGGGGAGCTGTTTTTT. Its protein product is CASSRTVNTGELFF.

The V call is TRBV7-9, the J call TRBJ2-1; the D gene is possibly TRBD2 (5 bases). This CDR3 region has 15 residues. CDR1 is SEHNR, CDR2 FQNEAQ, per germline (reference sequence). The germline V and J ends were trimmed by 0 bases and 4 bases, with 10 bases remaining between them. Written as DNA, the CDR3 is TGTGCCAGCAGCTTAGCGTCGGGGAAATACAATGAGCAGTTCTTC. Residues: CASSLASGKYNEQFF.

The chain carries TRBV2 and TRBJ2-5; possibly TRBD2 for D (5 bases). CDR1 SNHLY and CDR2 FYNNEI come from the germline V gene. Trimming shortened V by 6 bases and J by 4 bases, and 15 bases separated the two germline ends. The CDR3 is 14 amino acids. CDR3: CASRKLDFGETQYF. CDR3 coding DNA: TGTGCCAGCAGAAAACTAGATTTCGGAGAGACCCAGTACTTC.